Shown below are 5 T cell receptor beta chains from a single sample sequenced in a study of blood T cell repertoires in COVID-19 (TCRdb year 2020). Libraries were prepared through the immunoSEQ multiplex PCR assay. As stored in TCRdb, this immuneACCESS dataset retains in-frame rearrangements with V and J assigned. A fraction of the clones does not appear; measured against another copy, unresolved V genes explain less than half of the discrepancy, and the remainder lacks a known reason. The sample table holds roughly 140,000 clones, of which roughly 80% were seen once. The ten most abundant clones make up around 8.7% of the sample. Sequencing was carried out using peripheral blood. These receptors all stem from a man aged 50 to 59 with active or convalescent COVID-19.

The chain recombines TRBV7-8 with TRBJ1-1; perhaps TRBD1 as D (5 bases). V was trimmed by 4 bases and J by 4 bases, leaving 7 bases between them. The CDR3 is 12 residues long. Germline loops: CDR1 SGHVS, CDR2 FQNEAQ. The CDR3 spells CASSWGGTEAFF. The CDR3 DNA sequence: TGTGCCAGCAGCTGGGGGGGCACTGAAGCTTTCTTT. Full variable domain (outside the CDR3, taken from reference TRBV7-8 and TRBJ1-1): GAGVSQSPRYKVAKRGQDVALRCDPISGHVSLFWYQQALGQGPEFLTYFQNEAQLDKSGLPSDRFFAERPEGSVSTLKIQRTQQEDSAVYLCASSWGGTEAFFGQGTRLTVV.

The V gene is TRBV7-8, the J gene TRBJ2-3; 8 bases align to TRBD1. V was pared by 11 bases and J by 3 bases, with 7 bases of the junction left unmatched. CDR1 SGHVS and CDR2 FQNEAQ come from the germline V gene. The CDR3 is made up of 13 amino acids. The CDR3 loop reads CAGRTGMTDTQYF. In DNA, the CDR3 is TGTGCCGGGAGGACAGGGATGACAGATACGCAGTATTTT.

V usage is TRBV20-1 and J usage is TRBJ1-1; weak D call: TRBD1 (6 bases). The CDR3 contains 14 residues. Germline values: CDR1 DFQATT, CDR2 SNEGSKA (reference sequence). V lost 3 bases and J lost 4, with 15 bases in between. CDR3 region: CSASSGGASTEAFF. As DNA, the CDR3 is TGCAGTGCTAGTAGCGGGGGCGCTTCCACTGAAGCTTTCTTT.

The chain recombines TRBV7-9 with TRBJ2-7, with D possibly being TRBD2 (5 bases). Germline CDR1 reads SEHNR; CDR2 reads FQNEAQ (reference sequence). The CDR3 length is 17 residues. The V gene lost 5 bases and the J gene lost 2 bases, with 22 bases spanning the gap. In DNA form, the CDR3 reads TGTGCCAGCAGCCCCGGGTTGAGGGCTCCGCGCCCCTACGAGCAGTACTTC. It encodes CASSPGLRAPRPYEQYF.

Only a few counts were recorded for this clone. The gene calls are TRBV7-3 and TRBJ2-1; weak D call: TRBD1 (5 bases). Germline lookup yields CDR1 SGHTA and CDR2 FQGTGA. The CDR3 runs to 15 residues. Trimming stripped 3 bases from V and 9 bases from J, with 18 bases between. Here the CDR3 DNA reads TGTGCCAGCAGCTTTGCCTCAGTGGGGCAAGGTGAGCAGTTCTTC. This codes for CASSFASVGQGEQFF.